These 2 T cell receptor beta chains were all obtained from the same sample, sequenced in a study of T cell repertoires in cytomegalovirus infection. MiXCR, applied by TCRdb to the reads, yields one record per CDR3 protein. The table records about 770,000 distinct CDR3 sequences, around 29% of them present only once. These TCRs are of unknown antigen specificity. This specimen consisted of cultured CD8+ T cells from PBMCs, obtained from culture after CMV antigen stimulation. The source is a human donor in good health (CMV status not recorded). Some clones in this sample may be carry-over from other donors' samples.

The chain has TRBV5-8 and TRBJ2-3; D is undetermined. The CDR3 totals 15 residues. V was trimmed by 1 base and J by 1 base, leaving 10 bases between them. Germline V CDR1 and CDR2: SGHTS, YDEGEE. DNA for the CDR3: TGTGCCAGCAGCTTGTTCGTTTCGGGCACAGATACGCAGTATTTT. Amino acid sequence: CASSLFVSGTDTQYF.

The V call is TRBV12-3 or TRBV12-4, the J call TRBJ2-7; D could derive from TRBD1 or TRBD2 (5 bases each). With 3 bases removed from V and 10 bases from J, the gap between germline ends came to 16 bases. The CDR3 contains 13 residues. The DNA for the CDR3 is TGTGCCAGCAGTTTTGCAGGGAGTGTGGATCAGTACGTC. The encoded protein is CASSFAGSVDQYV.